This T cell receptor (beta chain) is from a study of tumor-infiltrating lymphocytes in primary liver carcinoma. The CDR3 runs 13 residues. Germline CDR1 reads SGHTA; CDR2 reads FQGTGA. Whole-study findings and limits: Appearing in all five tumor regions was true of only about 8-25% of top clones.

TCR beta cDNA came from about 500 ng total RNA, primed with a constant-region primer. Libraries for TCR beta were built through three nested multiplex PCR rounds, which together made up a slightly modified ARM-PCR procedure. Investigators reported that the first two PCR rounds, at around 9 cycles each, used TRBV1-TRBV30 forward primers with a C-beta reverse primer. TCRdb reanalysed the multiplex PCR reads using MiXCR and keeps one entry per CDR3 protein. Of more than 30,000 distinct CDR3 sequences in the sample, approximately 80% were seen once. This clonotype was detected only a few times. Its cognate antigen is unknown. One end of the junction does not line up with germline, which may come from a read error. Each 20-30 mg portion of unsorted bulk tissue served as the source for co-extraction of RNA and DNA.

This TCR was recovered from a man in his forties with primary liver carcinoma and hepatitis B virus infection. Material: liver tumor tissue from sampling region 5. The subset here: tumor region T5, tumor centre. This chain uses TRBV7-3 with TRBJ2-3; D might be TRBD1 or TRBD2, each matching 5 bases. The DNA of the CDR3 is TGTGTCAGCAGCTTACTCGGGGCCGATACGCAGTATTTT. Translation gives CVSSLLGADTQYF.